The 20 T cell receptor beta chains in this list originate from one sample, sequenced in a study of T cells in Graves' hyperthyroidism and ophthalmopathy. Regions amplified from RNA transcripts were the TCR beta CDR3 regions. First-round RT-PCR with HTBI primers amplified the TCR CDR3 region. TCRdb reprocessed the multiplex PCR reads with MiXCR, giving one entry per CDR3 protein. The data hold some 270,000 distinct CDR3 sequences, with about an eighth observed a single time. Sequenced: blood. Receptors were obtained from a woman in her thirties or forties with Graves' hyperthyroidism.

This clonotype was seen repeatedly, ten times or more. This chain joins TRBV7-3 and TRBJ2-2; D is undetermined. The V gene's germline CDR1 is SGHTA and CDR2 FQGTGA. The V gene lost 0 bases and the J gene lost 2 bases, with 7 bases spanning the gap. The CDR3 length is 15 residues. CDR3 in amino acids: CASSLTLGNTGELFF. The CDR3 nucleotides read TGTGCCAGCAGCTTAACCCTCGGAAACACCGGGGAGCTGTTTTTT.

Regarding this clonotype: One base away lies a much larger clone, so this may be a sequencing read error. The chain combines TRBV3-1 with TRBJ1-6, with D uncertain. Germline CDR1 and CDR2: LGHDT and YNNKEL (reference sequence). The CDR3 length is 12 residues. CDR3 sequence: CASGYSISPLRF. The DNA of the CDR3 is TGTGCCAGCGGCTATAGTATTTCACCCCTCCGCTTT.

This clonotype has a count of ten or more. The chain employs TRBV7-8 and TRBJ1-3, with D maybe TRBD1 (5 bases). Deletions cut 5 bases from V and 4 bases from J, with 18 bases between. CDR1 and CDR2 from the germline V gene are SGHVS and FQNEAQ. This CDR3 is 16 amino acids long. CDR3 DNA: TGTGCCAGCAGCCGAAGGGGAGTTGCAGAAGGAAACACCATATATTTT. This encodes CASSRRGVAEGNTIYF.

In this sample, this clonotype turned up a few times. The CDR3 DNA reads as TGTGCCAGCCGGATAGCGGGTAACACCGGGGAGCTGTTTTTT. Amino acid sequence: CASRIAGNTGELFF. The chain combines TRBV14 with TRBJ2-2, with 7 bases aligning to TRBD2. There are 14 residues in the CDR3. The germline CDR1 and CDR2 sequences are SGHDN and FVKESK. With V trimmed by 8 bases and J by 2 bases, 5 bases remained unmatched.

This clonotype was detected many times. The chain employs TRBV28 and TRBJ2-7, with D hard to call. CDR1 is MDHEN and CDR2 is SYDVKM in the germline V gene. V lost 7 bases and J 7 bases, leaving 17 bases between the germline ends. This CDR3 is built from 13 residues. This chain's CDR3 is CASILGGAREQYF. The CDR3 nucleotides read TGTGCCAGCATCCTGGGTGGAGCGAGGGAGCAGTACTTC.

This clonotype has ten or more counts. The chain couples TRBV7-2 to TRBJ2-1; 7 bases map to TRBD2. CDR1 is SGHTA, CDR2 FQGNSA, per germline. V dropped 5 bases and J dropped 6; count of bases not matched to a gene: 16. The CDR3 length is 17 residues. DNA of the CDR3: TGTGCCAGCAGCCTAAGCGGGAATATCGGGGTAGCCAATGAGCAGTTCTTC. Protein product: CASSLSGNIGVANEQFF.

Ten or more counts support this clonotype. CDR3: CASSQDRVSYEQFF. The CDR3, as DNA: TGTGCCAGCAGCCAGGACAGGGTCAGTTATGAGCAGTTCTTC. The chain combines TRBV3-1 with TRBJ2-1; 8 bases line up with TRBD1. V lost 3 bases, J lost 8 bases, and 6 bases stayed unmatched. CDR3 length equals 14 residues. Germline lookup yields CDR1 LGHDT and CDR2 YNNKEL (reference sequence).

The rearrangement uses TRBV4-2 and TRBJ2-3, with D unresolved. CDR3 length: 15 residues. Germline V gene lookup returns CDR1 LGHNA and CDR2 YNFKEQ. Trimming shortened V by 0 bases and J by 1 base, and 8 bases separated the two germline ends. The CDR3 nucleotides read TGTGCCAGCAGCCAAGAAGCGATTGGCACAGATACGCAGTATTTT. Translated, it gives CASSQEAIGTDTQYF.

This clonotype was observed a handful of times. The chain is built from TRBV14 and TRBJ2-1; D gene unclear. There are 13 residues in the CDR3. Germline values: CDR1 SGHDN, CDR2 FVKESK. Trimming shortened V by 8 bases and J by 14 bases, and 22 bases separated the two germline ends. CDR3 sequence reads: CASPRALGLPKFF. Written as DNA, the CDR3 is TGTGCCAGCCCCCGGGCCTTAGGGCTACCAAAGTTCTTC.

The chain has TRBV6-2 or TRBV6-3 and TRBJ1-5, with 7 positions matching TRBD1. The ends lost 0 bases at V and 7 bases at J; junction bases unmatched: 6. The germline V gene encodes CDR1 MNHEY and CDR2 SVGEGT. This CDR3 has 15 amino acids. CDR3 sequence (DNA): TGTGCCAGCAGTTACTCGGAGGGGGCCGGGCAGCCCCAGCATTTT. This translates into CASSYSEGAGQPQHF.

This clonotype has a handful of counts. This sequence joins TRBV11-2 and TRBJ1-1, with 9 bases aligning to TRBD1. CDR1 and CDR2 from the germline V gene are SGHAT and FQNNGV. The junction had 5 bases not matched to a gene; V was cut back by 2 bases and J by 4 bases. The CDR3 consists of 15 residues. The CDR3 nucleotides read TGTGCCAGCAGCTTACTCGGGACAGGGACCACTGAAGCTTTCTTT. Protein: CASSLLGTGTTEAFF.

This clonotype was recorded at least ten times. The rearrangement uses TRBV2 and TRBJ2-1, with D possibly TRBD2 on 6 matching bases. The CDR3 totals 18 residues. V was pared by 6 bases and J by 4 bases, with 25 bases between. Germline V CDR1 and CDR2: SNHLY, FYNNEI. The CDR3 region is CASRERGWTTLRYNEQFF. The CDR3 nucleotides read TGTGCCAGCAGGGAACGCGGGTGGACTACCCTTAGATACAATGAGCAGTTCTTC.

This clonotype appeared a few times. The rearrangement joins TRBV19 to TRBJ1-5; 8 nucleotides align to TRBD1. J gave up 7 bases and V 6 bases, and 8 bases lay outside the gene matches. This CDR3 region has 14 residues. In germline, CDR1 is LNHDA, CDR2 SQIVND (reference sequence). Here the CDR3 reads CASRPDRGDQPQHF. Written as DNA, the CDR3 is TGTGCCAGTAGGCCCGACAGGGGAGACCAGCCCCAGCATTTT.

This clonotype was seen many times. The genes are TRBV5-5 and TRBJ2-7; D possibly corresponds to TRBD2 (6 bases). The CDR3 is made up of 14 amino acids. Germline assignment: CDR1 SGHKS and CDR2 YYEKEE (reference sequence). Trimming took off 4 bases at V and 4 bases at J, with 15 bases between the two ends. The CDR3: CASSREDYEYEQYF. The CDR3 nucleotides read TGTGCCAGCAGCCGAGAGGACTACGAATACGAGCAGTACTTC.

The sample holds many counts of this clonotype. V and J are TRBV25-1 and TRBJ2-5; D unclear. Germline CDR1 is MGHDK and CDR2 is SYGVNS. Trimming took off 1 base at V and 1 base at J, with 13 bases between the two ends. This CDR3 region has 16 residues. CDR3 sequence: CASSESEGRFQETQYF. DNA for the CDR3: TGTGCCAGCAGTGAATCGGAAGGACGATTCCAAGAGACCCAGTACTTC.

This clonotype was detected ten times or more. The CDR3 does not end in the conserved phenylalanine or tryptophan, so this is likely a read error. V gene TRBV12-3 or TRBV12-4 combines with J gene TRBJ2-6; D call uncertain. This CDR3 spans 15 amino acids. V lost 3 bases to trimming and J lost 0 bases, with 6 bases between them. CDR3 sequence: CASSLPGSGANVLTC. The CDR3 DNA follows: TGTGCCAGCAGTTTGCCGGGCTCTGGGGCCAACGTCCTGACTTGC.

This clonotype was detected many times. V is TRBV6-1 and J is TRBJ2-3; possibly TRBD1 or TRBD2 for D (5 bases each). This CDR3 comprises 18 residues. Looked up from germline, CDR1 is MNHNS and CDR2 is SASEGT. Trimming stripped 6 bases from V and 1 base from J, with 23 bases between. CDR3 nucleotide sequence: TGTGCCAGCAGGAAACGGACGGGGCCGTTTCATGGCACAGATACGCAGTATTTT. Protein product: CASRKRTGPFHGTDTQYF.

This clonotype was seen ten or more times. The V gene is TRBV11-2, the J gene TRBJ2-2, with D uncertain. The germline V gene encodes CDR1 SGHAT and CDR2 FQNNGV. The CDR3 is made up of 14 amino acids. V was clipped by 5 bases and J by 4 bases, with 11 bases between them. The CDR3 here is CASSRNTGTGELFF. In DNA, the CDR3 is TGTGCCAGCAGCCGCAATACGGGCACCGGGGAGCTGTTTTTT.

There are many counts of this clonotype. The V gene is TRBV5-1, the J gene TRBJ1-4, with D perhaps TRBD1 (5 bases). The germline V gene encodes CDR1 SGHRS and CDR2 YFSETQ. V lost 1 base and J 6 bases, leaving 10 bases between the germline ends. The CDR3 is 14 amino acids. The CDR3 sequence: CASSLTRGDEKLFF. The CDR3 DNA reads TGCGCCAGCAGCTTGACAAGGGGTGATGAAAAACTGTTTTTT.

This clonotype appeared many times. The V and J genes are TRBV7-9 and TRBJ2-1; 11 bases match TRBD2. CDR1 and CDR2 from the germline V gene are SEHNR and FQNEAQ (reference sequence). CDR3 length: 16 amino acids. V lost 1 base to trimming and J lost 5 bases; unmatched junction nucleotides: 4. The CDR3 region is CASSLGLLAGDNEQFF. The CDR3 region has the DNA TGTGCCAGCAGCTTAGGCTTACTAGCGGGAGACAATGAGCAGTTCTTC.